This section outlines one TCR beta chain sequence together with its context. Its target antigen remains unknown. No base qualities exist here, and no much larger clone lies one base off it. Library preparation used the immunoSEQ multiplex PCR assay. Per the source publication's procedure: To diagnose cytomegalovirus status from the catalog of TCR beta chain sequences, a statistical classification framework was built. TCRdb carries this immuneACCESS record with in-frame sequences only. Its versions omit some clonotypes, under half of them owing to an unresolved V gene in the studies checked, with the rest unexplained. The DNA gave D and trimming, while V, J and clone size come from that table. Counted in this sample were approximately 81,000 clones; around 92% of them appeared once. The ten largest clones take up roughly 0.74% of the sample. This record belongs to a study of cytomegalovirus exposure and HLA in healthy donors (dated by TCRdb to between 2016 and 2019). A note on the overall study: According to a later analysis, one platform produced both the roughly 120 validation repertoires and the 666 repertoires of the first cohort. The study combined high-throughput TCR immunosequencing, statistical association of individual TCRs with disease status, and machine learning to predict cytomegalovirus infection status. The study aimed to test whether cataloging public T cell receptors could reveal signatures of past pathogen exposure. Besides the first cohort of roughly 700 subjects, a separate validation cohort made up of 120 different subjects was used. The paper's findings and limits, for the study overall: Most TCR sequences were observed very rarely across donors, whereas some public TCRs were present in many individuals. In vitro tests confirmed that three of the cytomegalovirus-associated TCR beta chains recognize cytomegalovirus antigens. The classifier was reported to diagnose cytomegalovirus status with high specificity and sensitivity in both the original and validation cohorts. A later analysis lacked HLA typing for the validation cohort, so it scored co-occurrence in that cohort across all 130 or so repertoires. Subsequent analysis determined that TCRs grouped into clusters in the first cohort also showed a tendency toward co-occurrence across the 120 validation repertoires, and approximately 93% of cluster scores exceeded 0. The authors suggested that the approach could potentially be extended to other disease states and immunological phenotypes. The study gave a list of around 170 TCR beta chains associated with cytomegalovirus.

The donors were included in the validation cohort of some 110 subjects, a group kept apart from the approximately 700-subject first cohort. The receptor's source is a man between 18 and 29 years old in good health and CMV-seronegative. The sequencing sample was made of PBMCs.

The sequence in DNA is TGTGCCAGCAGCCTTGGGACAGGGGGCGTGCAGTACTTC. Its translation reads: CASSLGTGGVQYF. The chain links TRBV5-4 with TRBJ2-7; 12 bases in between match TRBD1. The V end gives up 4 bases and the J end 9 bases, leaving 5 bases in the junction not matched to a gene. CDR3 length: 13 amino acids, cysteine to phenylalanine. The CDR3 DNA has 39 bases and is translated from base 1. As encoded in the germline V gene (reference sequence), CDR1 is SGHNT while CDR2 is YYREEE.